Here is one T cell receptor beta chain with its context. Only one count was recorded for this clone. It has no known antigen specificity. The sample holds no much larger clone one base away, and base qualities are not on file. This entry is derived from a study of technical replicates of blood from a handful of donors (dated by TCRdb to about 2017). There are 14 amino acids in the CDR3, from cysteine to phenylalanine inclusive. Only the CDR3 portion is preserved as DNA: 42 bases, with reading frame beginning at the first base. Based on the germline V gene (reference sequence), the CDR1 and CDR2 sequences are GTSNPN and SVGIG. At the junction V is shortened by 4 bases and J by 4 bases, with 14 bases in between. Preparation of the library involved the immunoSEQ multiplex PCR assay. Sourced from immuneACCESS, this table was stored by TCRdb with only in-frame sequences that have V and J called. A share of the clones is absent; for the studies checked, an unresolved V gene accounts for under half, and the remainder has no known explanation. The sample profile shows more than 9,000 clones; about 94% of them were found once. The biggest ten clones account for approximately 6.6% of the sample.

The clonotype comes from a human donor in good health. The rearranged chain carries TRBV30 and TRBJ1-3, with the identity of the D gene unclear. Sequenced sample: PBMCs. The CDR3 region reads CAWTGSLTGNTIYF. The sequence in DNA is TGTGCCTGGACGGGGAGTTTGACCGGAAACACCATATATTTT.